This is a list of T cell receptor beta chains from one sample in a study of cytomegalovirus exposure and HLA in healthy donors. The data were produced by immunoSEQ multiplex PCR, yet TCRdb's version contains in-frame clones alone and is incomplete. Of around 68,000 clones in the sample, around 74% were seen once. Sequencing was done on a sample of PBMCs. The source of these receptors is a woman in her 30s in good health and CMV-seropositive. The CDR3 runs from the conserved cysteine through the conserved F or W. A D gene is named only where the DNA matches it firmly.

v_call: TRBV19
d_call: TRBD2
j_call: TRBJ2-2
cdr3_aa: CASSPPPGTSGRFGELFF

v_call: TRBV7-9
d_call: .
j_call: TRBJ2-5
cdr3_aa: CASGKTVTQETQYF

v_call: TRBV6-5
d_call: .
j_call: TRBJ1-1
cdr3_aa: CASSRSVLPLTEAFF

v_call: TRBV6-5
d_call: .
j_call: TRBJ1-2
cdr3_aa: CASSYRSLYGYTF

v_call: TRBV2
d_call: TRBD1
j_call: TRBJ2-6
cdr3_aa: CASRDVGQGFAGANVLTF

v_call: TRBV7-3
d_call: TRBD2
j_call: TRBJ2-3
cdr3_aa: CASSFGLATTDTQYF

v_call: TRBV2
d_call: TRBD2
j_call: TRBJ2-1
cdr3_aa: CASSPSGISSYNEQFF

v_call: TRBV4-3
d_call: .
j_call: TRBJ1-1
cdr3_aa: CASSQEHGSEAFF

v_call: TRBV5-1
d_call: .
j_call: TRBJ2-2
cdr3_aa: CASSLSGRTIGELFF

v_call: TRBV7-6
d_call: TRBD1
j_call: TRBJ2-2
cdr3_aa: CASSAQPGQSSAELFF

v_call: TRBV6-5
d_call: .
j_call: TRBJ2-2
cdr3_aa: CASSYGPTGELFF

v_call: TRBV27
d_call: TRBD2
j_call: TRBJ2-5
cdr3_aa: CASRPLAGGPGETQYF

v_call: TRBV28
d_call: TRBD2
j_call: TRBJ2-7
cdr3_aa: CASSFLAGEPYEQYF

v_call: TRBV13
d_call: TRBD1
j_call: TRBJ2-7
cdr3_aa: CASSLGDRAYEQYF

v_call: TRBV5-4
d_call: TRBD1
j_call: TRBJ2-7
cdr3_aa: CASSLAGEDRGREQYF

v_call: TRBV28
d_call: TRBD1
j_call: TRBJ2-7
cdr3_aa: CASSLDQGASKQYF

v_call: TRBV30
d_call: .
j_call: TRBJ2-5
cdr3_aa: CAWSFGQETQYF

v_call: TRBV28
d_call: .
j_call: TRBJ2-1
cdr3_aa: CASSLLYNEQFF

v_call: TRBV5-1
d_call: .
j_call: TRBJ1-2
cdr3_aa: CASSRTADGYTF

v_call: TRBV7-2
d_call: .
j_call: TRBJ1-1
cdr3_aa: CASSKTATEAFF

v_call: TRBV5-1
d_call: .
j_call: TRBJ2-1
cdr3_aa: CASSWRSEQFF

v_call: TRBV20-1
d_call: .
j_call: TRBJ1-1
cdr3_aa: CSASGSIEAFF

v_call: TRBV28
d_call: TRBD2
j_call: TRBJ2-1
cdr3_aa: CASSRGLAGVNEQFF

v_call: TRBV9
d_call: TRBD1
j_call: TRBJ2-3
cdr3_aa: CASSVGQGASDTQYF

v_call: TRBV7-2
d_call: TRBD2
j_call: TRBJ2-7
cdr3_aa: CASSWGLAYEQYF

v_call: TRBV21-1
d_call: .
j_call: TRBJ2-1
cdr3_aa: CASSNRLGLAVGNEQFF

v_call: TRBV5-1
d_call: .
j_call: TRBJ1-2
cdr3_aa: CASTLGEQDLYGYTF

v_call: TRBV10-3
d_call: TRBD1
j_call: TRBJ2-5
cdr3_aa: CAIRGTAQETQYF

v_call: TRBV30
d_call: TRBD2
j_call: TRBJ2-7
cdr3_aa: CAWSVKSLAGGLTSYEQYF

v_call: TRBV5-3
d_call: .
j_call: TRBJ1-1
cdr3_aa: CARSFSPRGRKAFF

v_call: TRBV5-4
d_call: TRBD2
j_call: TRBJ2-3
cdr3_aa: CASSLVLAGTDTQYF

v_call: TRBV9
d_call: .
j_call: TRBJ1-1
cdr3_aa: CASSVAPRDTEAFF

v_call: TRBV9
d_call: .
j_call: TRBJ1-3
cdr3_aa: CASSVAGGAVGNTIYF

v_call: TRBV27
d_call: TRBD1
j_call: TRBJ2-7
cdr3_aa: CASSLGGTGVTEQYF

v_call: TRBV6-5
d_call: TRBD1
j_call: TRBJ1-1
cdr3_aa: CASSSQGGTNTEAFF

v_call: TRBV9
d_call: .
j_call: TRBJ1-6
cdr3_aa: CASSPRVYNSPLHF

v_call: TRBV4-2
d_call: .
j_call: TRBJ1-6
cdr3_aa: CASSQEAGASYNSPLHF

v_call: TRBV2
d_call: TRBD1
j_call: TRBJ2-7
cdr3_aa: CASSDPFGTGLYEQYF

v_call: TRBV5-1
d_call: TRBD1
j_call: TRBJ2-7
cdr3_aa: CASSFGADRASYEQYF

v_call: TRBV6-5
d_call: .
j_call: TRBJ1-3
cdr3_aa: CASSYSFELAGNTIYF

v_call: TRBV5-4
d_call: .
j_call: TRBJ1-2
cdr3_aa: CASSPGVGYGYTF

v_call: TRBV13
d_call: .
j_call: TRBJ2-6
cdr3_aa: CASSPGGLISGANVLTF

v_call: TRBV28
d_call: .
j_call: TRBJ2-7
cdr3_aa: CASSPLSEQYF

v_call: TRBV5-8
d_call: TRBD1
j_call: TRBJ2-7
cdr3_aa: CASSLKTYRTGGYEQYF

v_call: TRBV11-2
d_call: TRBD2
j_call: TRBJ2-1
cdr3_aa: CASSLGSSGMVEQFF

v_call: TRBV5-1
d_call: .
j_call: TRBJ1-2
cdr3_aa: CASSLDGYGYTF

v_call: TRBV7-2
d_call: .
j_call: TRBJ2-3
cdr3_aa: CASSGRWESPQYF

v_call: TRBV12-5
d_call: TRBD1
j_call: TRBJ1-2
cdr3_aa: CASGSGQGEGSGYTF

v_call: TRBV5-1
d_call: .
j_call: TRBJ2-1
cdr3_aa: CASSADYSSYNEQFF

v_call: TRBV4-1
d_call: TRBD1
j_call: TRBJ2-7
cdr3_aa: CASSQDQGTGYYEQYF

v_call: TRBV7-2
d_call: TRBD1
j_call: TRBJ2-5
cdr3_aa: CASSYGTGGFQETQYF